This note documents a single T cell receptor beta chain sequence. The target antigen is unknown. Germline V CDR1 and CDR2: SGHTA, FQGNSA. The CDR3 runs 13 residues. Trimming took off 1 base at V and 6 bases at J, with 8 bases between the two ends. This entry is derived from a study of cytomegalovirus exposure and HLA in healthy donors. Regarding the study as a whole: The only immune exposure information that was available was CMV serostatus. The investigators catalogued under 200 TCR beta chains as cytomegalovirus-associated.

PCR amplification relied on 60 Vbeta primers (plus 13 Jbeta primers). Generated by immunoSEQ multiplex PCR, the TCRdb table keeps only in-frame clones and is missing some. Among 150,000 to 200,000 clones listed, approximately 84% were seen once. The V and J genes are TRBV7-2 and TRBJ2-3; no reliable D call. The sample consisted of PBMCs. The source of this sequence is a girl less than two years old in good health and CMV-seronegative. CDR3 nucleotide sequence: TGTGCCAGCAGCTTAGTTCCGTTGGATACGCAGTATTTT. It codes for CASSLVPLDTQYF.